Detailed here is one TCR beta chain. The data are from a study of blood T cell repertoires in COVID-19. The CDR3 runs 16 residues. Germline V gene sequence: CDR1 SGHTA, CDR2 FQGNSA. V lost 5 bases and J lost 7; bases outside the gene matches: 14. Assay used: immunoSEQ multiplex PCR; TCRdb lists only in-frame clones, some missing. Here the sample spans 54,000 or so clones, around four fifths being singletons. The chain employs TRBV7-2 and TRBJ2-5; 9 bases agree with TRBD2. The sample consisted of peripheral blood. The clonotype originates from a woman aged 80 or over with acute or convalescent COVID-19. The CDR3, as DNA: TGTGCCAGCAGCCCACGTGGGGCGGGAGGGGCTGGGACCCAGTACTTC. Protein: CASSPRGAGGAGTQYF. Full variable domain (remainder filled in from reference TRBV7-2 and TRBJ2-5): GAGVSQSPSNKVTEKGKDVELRCDPISGHTALYWYRQSLGQGLEFLIYFQGNSAPDKSGLPSDRFSAERTGGSVSTLTIQRTQQEDSAVYLCASSPRGAGGAGTQYFGPGTRLLVL.